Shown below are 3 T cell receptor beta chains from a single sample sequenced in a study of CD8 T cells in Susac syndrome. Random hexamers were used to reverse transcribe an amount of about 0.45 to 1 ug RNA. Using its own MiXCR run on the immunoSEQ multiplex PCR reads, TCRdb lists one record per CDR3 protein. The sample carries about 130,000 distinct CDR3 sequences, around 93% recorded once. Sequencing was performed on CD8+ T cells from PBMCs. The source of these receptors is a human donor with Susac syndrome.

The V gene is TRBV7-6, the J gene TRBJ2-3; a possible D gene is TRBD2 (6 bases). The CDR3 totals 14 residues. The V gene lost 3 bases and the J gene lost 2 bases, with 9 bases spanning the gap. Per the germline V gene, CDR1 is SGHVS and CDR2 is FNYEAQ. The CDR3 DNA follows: TGTGCCAGCAGCTTGCAGGGACTCACAGATACGCAGTATTTT. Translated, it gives CASSLQGLTDTQYF.

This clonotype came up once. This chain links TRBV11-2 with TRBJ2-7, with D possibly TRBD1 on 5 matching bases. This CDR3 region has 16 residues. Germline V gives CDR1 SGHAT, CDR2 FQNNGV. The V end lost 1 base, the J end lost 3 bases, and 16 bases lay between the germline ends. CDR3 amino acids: CASSLVGATIVYEQYF. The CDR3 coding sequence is TGTGCCAGCAGCTTAGTAGGGGCCACAATAGTCTACGAGCAGTACTTC.

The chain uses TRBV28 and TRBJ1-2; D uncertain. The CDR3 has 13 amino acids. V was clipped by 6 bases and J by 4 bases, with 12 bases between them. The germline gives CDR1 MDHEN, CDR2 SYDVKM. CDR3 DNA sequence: TGTGCCAGCAGGTCGGTTTCCTCCTATGGCTACACCTTC. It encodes CASRSVSSYGYTF.